Each of the 7 T cell receptor beta chains below was sequenced from the same sample in a study of cytomegalovirus exposure and HLA in healthy donors. This PCR relied on a set of 60 Vbeta primers and 13 Jbeta primers. Profiled with immunoSEQ multiplex PCR; TCRdb holds only in-frame clones, not every one. This sample's clone table lists about 150,000 clones. The specimen was PBMCs. Receptors originate from a young man in good health and CMV-seronegative.

The chain links TRBV27 to TRBJ2-1; TRBD2 matches at 12 bases. CDR3 length: 20 amino acids. Germline CDR1 reads MNHEY; CDR2 reads SMNVEV (reference sequence). After removal of 5 bases from V and 0 bases from J, the junction contained 14 bases not matched to a gene. This chain's CDR3 is CASSTPWTSGEGDSYNEQFF. The CDR3 region has the DNA TGTGCCAGCAGTACCCCTTGGACTAGCGGGGAGGGGGACTCCTACAATGAGCAGTTCTTC.

CDR3 sequence (DNA): TGTGCCAGCAGCCAACTGTCCGGGAGCATCTACGAGCAGTACTTC. Protein sequence: CASSQLSGSIYEQYF. This chain links TRBV14 with TRBJ2-7; a possible D gene is TRBD2 (6 bases). V shed 2 bases and J shed 3 bases, with 14 bases lying between them. The germline CDR1 and CDR2 sequences are SGHDN and FVKESK. This CDR3 has 15 residues.

This rearrangement joins TRBV6-5 to TRBJ1-5, with D maybe TRBD1 (5 bases). There are 15 residues in the CDR3. Germline assignment: CDR1 MNHEY and CDR2 SVGAGI. Between the trimmed V and J ends, which lost 5 bases and 0 bases, there was a span of 11 bases. The CDR3: CASSAGRTSNQPQHF. In DNA form, the CDR3 reads TGTGCCAGCAGTGCGGGACGGACTAGCAATCAGCCCCAGCATTTT.

The CDR3 spells CSVLTGVHEQYF. Here the CDR3 DNA reads TGCAGCGTTTTAACAGGGGTCCACGAGCAGTACTTC. The gene calls are TRBV29-1 and TRBJ2-7; 7 bases line up with TRBD1. J was trimmed by 5 bases and V by 5 bases; bases with no gene match: 6. The CDR3 contains 12 residues. Germline CDR1 SQVTM, CDR2 ANQGSEA.

The J gene is TRBJ1-5, the V gene TRBV28; possible D gene TRBD1, 6 bases. Germline CDR1 and CDR2: MDHEN and SYDVKM. Trimming left V 2 bases short and J 3 bases short, with 11 bases between. The CDR3 loop spans 15 amino acids. CDR3 sequence (DNA): TGTGCCAGCAGTTTAAGACAGGTGATCAATCAGCCCCAGCATTTT. Protein product: CASSLRQVINQPQHF.

The J gene is TRBJ1-5, the V gene TRBV28; possible D gene TRBD1, 5 bases. Looked up from germline, CDR1 is MDHEN and CDR2 is SYDVKM. This CDR3 comprises 15 residues. Trimming left V 6 bases short and J 7 bases short, with 19 bases between. The CDR3 loop reads CASSFTAPYRQPQHF. In DNA, the CDR3 is TGTGCCAGCAGCTTTACGGCCCCTTACAGGCAGCCCCAGCATTTT.

The CDR3 coding sequence is TGTGCCAGTTCCGGGACAGTGGATCAGCCCCAGCATTTT. Amino acid sequence: CASSGTVDQPQHF. The chain has TRBV19 and TRBJ1-5; 7 bases fit TRBD1. V was pared by 8 bases and J by 5 bases, with 6 bases of the junction left unmatched. The CDR3 is made up of 13 amino acids. CDR1 and CDR2 (germline): LNHDA, SQIVND (reference sequence).